This T cell receptor beta chain was sequenced in a study of response to subunit inactivated influenza vaccine. Germline assignment: CDR1 MDHEN and CDR2 SYDVKM. The V and J ends lost 6 bases and 6 bases, in that order; junction bases with no gene match: 13. The CDR3 extends over 16 amino acids. MiXCR was run by TCRdb on the RT-PCR reads, yielding one entry per CDR3 protein. Of about 240,000 distinct CDR3 sequences in the sample, about 12% were seen once. On this clonotype: Its antigen is still unknown.

Study-wide points: Every seasonal influenza vaccination brings in few new T cells, the authors suggested.

The receptor was derived from a man in his fifties or sixties who received an inactivated influenza vaccine. The chain joins TRBV28 to TRBJ2-7, with 11 bases matching TRBD1. The starting material was non-naive T cells sorted from PBMCs, obtained around 15 days before vaccination. This chain's CDR3 is CASRPPGGTGGGEQYF. The CDR3 DNA reads as TGTGCCAGCAGACCCCCTGGAGGGACAGGGGGAGGCGAGCAGTACTTC. The full variable domain, rest sourced from reference TRBV28 and TRBJ2-7, is DVKVTQSSRYLVKRTGEKVFLECVQDMDHENMFWYRQDPGLGLRLIYFSYDVKMKEKGDIPEGYSVSREKKERFSLILESASTNQTSMYLCASRPPGGTGGGEQYFGPGTRLTVT.